This TCR beta chain comes out of a study of cytomegalovirus exposure and HLA in healthy donors. Turning to the study itself: Earlier results showed approximately 120 million unique TCR beta sequences derived from roughly 190 million T cells. Overall study results and limits: The study flagged roughly 150 TCR beta chains as cytomegalovirus-associated. It was confirmed in vitro that a few of the CMV-associated chains were specific for CMV antigens. Later on, an analysis tied approximately 17,000 TCR beta sequences to HLA alleles at 0.05 false discovery rate.

The PCR made use of 60 Vbeta and 13 Jbeta primers. TCRdb's table, derived via immunoSEQ multiplex PCR, lists solely in-frame clones and lacks some. The table includes under 200,000 clones, around 83% detected once. The CDR3 contains 14 residues. Germline CDR1 SGHRS, CDR2 YFSETQ. The V segment lost 4 bases and the J segment 6 bases; nucleotides outside the gene matches: 6. On this clone itself: Its antigen remains unidentified.

The sample taken for sequencing was PBMCs. This TCR was sampled from a girl aged 2 to 9 in good health and CMV-seropositive. The chain carries TRBV5-1 and TRBJ1-2; 10 positions agree with TRBD1. Here the CDR3 reads CASSPTGTGDGYTF. CDR3 DNA sequence: TGCGCCAGCAGCCCAACCGGGACAGGGGATGGCTACACCTTC.